This T cell receptor beta chain emerged from a study of blood T cell repertoires in COVID-19. The V and J ends lost 2 bases and 5 bases, in that order; junction bases with no gene match: 9. This CDR3 is 16 amino acids long. From germline, CDR1 is MNHEY and CDR2 SVGAGI. As processed by the authors: Amplification of reference gene primers was used by the study to estimate nucleated cell counts. The protocol was immunoSEQ multiplex PCR, while the TCRdb copy is restricted to in-frame clones and leaves out a portion. D and trimming come from the DNA, and the V and J calls and clone size come from that table. Among about 83,000 clones listed, 80% to 90% were seen once.

The specimen sequenced was peripheral blood. The receptor was derived from a woman over 75 with acute or convalescent COVID-19. This chain connects TRBV6-5 to TRBJ1-1; 9 nucleotides align to TRBD1. The DNA of the CDR3 is TGTGCCAGCAGTTACACCGACAGGGGGAGTTGGACTGAAGCTTTCTTT. It codes for CASSYTDRGSWTEAFF.